The rows below give T cell receptor beta chains drawn from one sample of a study of human T cells and chemical hapten exposure. Using its own MiXCR run on the RACE reads, TCRdb lists one record per CDR3 protein. The data show some 200,000 distinct CDR3 sequences, around 20% seen once. Sequencing used whole blood, obtained in connection with sensitization to the hapten diphenylcyclopropenone (DPC). These receptors were taken from a woman between 50 and 59 years old with alopecia areata. Some clones in this sample may be carry-over from other donors' samples. Each CDR3 is given without its conserved first and last residue. The size field is filled for only some rows; it gives once, few, many or a size class.

TRBV7-2 NA ASSLGGSASGEF
TRBV7-2 few ASSQDRYNQPQH
TRBV12-3/TRBV12-4 NA ASTVSHNEKLF
TRBV5-1 few ASSPTTGGNQPQH
TRBV7-8 many ASTPQGHTEAF
TRBV10-3 few AAADGPEQY
TRBV6-5 NA ASWDSWASPLH
TRBV11-2 NA ASTPFGVAGNTIY
TRBV4-2 NA ASSQETTVTGELF
TRBV2 NA ASRKLASGETTDTQY
TRBV29-1 few SEDRGGTEAF
TRBV10-1 few ASSADRDGDTQY
TRBV3-1 NA ASSQVREGAQF
TRBV7-2 once ANSFTQETQY
TRBV7-2 NA ASSPATGEGQPQH
TRBV24-1 NA ATSDRRFNTGELF
TRBV29-1 few SVEGKGEAGYT
TRBV12-3/TRBV12-4 NA ASSRGGGIMAEAF
TRBV20-1 few SASRPDLAGGRYEQY
TRBV20-1 few SASKLAGWGGYNEQF
TRBV11-2 few ASSLNRGNSPLH
TRBV2 few ASSGQGRVEAF
TRBV5-1 many ASSLEGPNTGELF
TRBV20-1 few SARDGLAGETQY
TRBV6-2/TRBV6-3 NA ASAETTDTQY
TRBV15 few ATSRVGDTEAF
TRBV20-1 NA SAIRLAGDEQY
TRBV29-1 NA SLRDRGSHNEQF